One sample yielded the 16 T cell receptor beta chains listed below, sequenced in a study of metastatic and nonmetastatic thyroid tumors. Thyroid surgery had not been preceded by any treatment in any patient. TCRdb reanalyzed the PCR reads via MiXCR. The profile shows some 28,000 clones, 15% to 20% of them singletons. Material: blood. The source is a female donor with papillary thyroid cancer or a benign thyroid nodule (not recorded which). Some clones in this sample may be carry-over from other donors' samples.

This clone was observed at least ten times. This chain joins TRBV20-1 and TRBJ2-5; 7 bases agree with TRBD2. The trim removed 1 base at V and 3 bases at J, leaving 2 bases unmatched. From germline, CDR1 is DFQATT and CDR2 SNEGSKA (reference sequence). CDR3 size: 13 residues. The CDR3 spells CSARGLAEETQYF. CDR3 coding DNA: TGCAGTGCTAGAGGGCTAGCGGAAGAGACCCAGTACTTC.

By sample share, this clone is medium-sized. The chain has TRBV10-2 and TRBJ1-3, with 7 nucleotides matching TRBD1. The V gene end was trimmed by 4 bases and the J gene end by 0 bases; junction bases not matched to a gene: 6. Germline loops: CDR1 WSHSY, CDR2 SAAADI. CDR3 length: 16 amino acids. CDR3 coding DNA: TGCGCCAGCAGTGTGGACAGGCCCGGCTCTGGAAACACCATATATTTT. This codes for CASSVDRPGSGNTIYF.

A few counts support this clone. This may come from a read error, since a much larger clone is one base off. V is TRBV11-2 and J is TRBJ2-3; TRBD2 agrees at 9 bases. This CDR3 is built from 15 residues. V lost 5 bases to trimming and J lost 8 bases; unmatched junction nucleotides: 11. CDR1 is SGHAT and CDR2 is FQNNGV in the germline V gene. The CDR3, as DNA: TGTGCCAGCAGCCCCATTAGCGGGAGTGGGATTACGCAGTATTTT. Residues: CASSPISGSGITQYF.

This chain joins TRBV2 and TRBJ2-7; D is ambiguous. The CDR3 has 12 residues. Germline values: CDR1 SNHLY, CDR2 FYNNEI. V was shortened by 3 bases and J by 4 bases, with 7 bases between the two germline ends. CDR3 DNA sequence: TGTGCCAGCAGTGATGTTGGGTACGAGCAGTACTTC. It codes for CASSDVGYEQYF.

As concerns this clone: In this CDR3 the conserved last residue, phenylalanine or tryptophan, is missing, so a read error is likely. The J gene is TRBJ2-5, the V gene TRBV11-1, with 7 bases aligning to TRBD1. The CDR3 consists of 20 residues. The germline CDR1 and CDR2 sequences are SGHAT and FQDESV (reference sequence). J gave up 4 bases and V 1 base, and 21 bases lay outside the gene matches. CDR3 protein: CASSLGIWYRGSDSTETQYL. In nucleotides, the CDR3 is TGTGCCAGCAGCTTAGGGATTTGGTACAGGGGCTCCGATTCCACAGAGACCCAGTACCTC.

A note on this clone: A much larger clone sits a single nucleotide away, making a read error possible. The CDR3 sequence: CAWRGPTRGEGTQHF. The CDR3, as DNA: TGTGCCTGGAGGGGTCCAACTAGGGGTGAAGGAACGCAGCATTTT. V usage is TRBV30 and J usage is TRBJ2-3; D may be TRBD1 (5 bases). The better agreement between TRBJ1-5 and the DNA end casts doubt on the J call. The CDR3 totals 15 residues. The V gene's germline CDR1 is GTSNPN and CDR2 SVGIG (reference sequence).

The sample holds a few counts of this clone. The same CDR3 arises from other DNA sequences in this sample as well. This chain joins TRBV6-1 and TRBJ2-7, with D perhaps assigned TRBD1 or TRBD2 (6 bases each). V was clipped by 4 bases and J by 7 bases, with 17 bases between them. This CDR3 region has 14 residues. Germline values: CDR1 MNHNS, CDR2 SASEGT. The DNA for the CDR3 is TGTGCCAGCAGTGTATCCTTTGGGGGGCGAGAGCAGTACTTC. This encodes CASSVSFGGREQYF.

The rearrangement uses TRBV20-1 and TRBJ2-3; D is unresolved. This CDR3 is 16 amino acids long. V was pared by 1 base and J by 3 bases, with 17 bases between. Germline-derived CDR1 and CDR2 are DFQATT and SNEGSKA (reference sequence). The CDR3, as DNA: TGCAGTGCTAGAGTTCAAAAGGGTAGCCCAACAGATACGCAGTATTTT. Translated, it gives CSARVQKGSPTDTQYF.

This clone counts as medium-sized. J is TRBJ2-2 and V is TRBV6-1; TRBD2 agrees at 7 bases. Trimming at V came to 5 bases and at J to 5 bases, leaving 8 bases not matched to a gene. Germline V gene data show CDR1 as MNHNS and CDR2 as SASEGT. The CDR3 runs 15 residues. CDR3 amino acids: CASSPPGEGTGELFF. CDR3 bases: TGTGCCAGCAGTCCTCCGGGGGAGGGGACCGGGGAGCTGTTTTTT.

The CDR3 coding sequence is TGTGCCAGCAGCCAACCGATCGACAGGGAGGGTGCAGATACGCAGTATTTT. It specifies CASSQPIDREGADTQYF. The chain uses TRBV14 and TRBJ2-3, with D perhaps TRBD1 or TRBD2 (7 bases each). Germline assignment: CDR1 SGHDN and CDR2 FVKESK. Deletions cut 2 bases from V and 4 bases from J, with 19 bases between. The CDR3 has 17 residues. Complete variable domain (other parts from reference TRBV14 and TRBJ2-3): EAGVTQFPSHSVIEKGQTVTLRCDPISGHDNLYWYRRVMGKEIKFLLHFVKESKQDESGMPNNRFLAERTGGTYSTLKVQPAELEDSGVYFCASSQPIDREGADTQYFGPGTRLTVL.

This clone was seen only a few times. J is TRBJ2-5 and V is TRBV4-1, with 8 bases fitting TRBD1. This CDR3 contains 16 residues. Germline trimming cut 1 base from V and 11 bases from J; bases unmatched to any gene: 15. The germline CDR1 and CDR2 sequences are MGHRA and YSYEKL. The CDR3 loop is CASSQGGTGGENTQYF. CDR3 DNA: TGCGCCAGCAGCCAAGGGGGGACAGGTGGGGAAAACACTCAGTACTTC.

This clone is labeled medium-sized. V is TRBV19 and J is TRBJ1-6; unclear D gene. Germline V lookup: CDR1 LNHDA, CDR2 SQIVND (reference sequence). The CDR3 is 14 residues long. Trimming cost V 3 bases and J 6 bases, with 9 bases left between them. The CDR3: CASSIVATNSPLHF. The CDR3 DNA sequence: TGTGCCAGTAGTATTGTGGCCACTAATTCACCCCTCCACTTT.

This clone was recorded at least ten times. This sample also contains other DNA sequences that code for the same CDR3. The V and J genes are TRBV19 and TRBJ2-1, with D perhaps TRBD1 (6 bases). The CDR3 is 13 amino acids. The ends were cut back, 5 bases at V and 9 bases at J, with 14 bases in the middle. The V gene's germline CDR1 is LNHDA and CDR2 SQIVND (reference sequence). The CDR3 DNA follows: TGTGCCAGTAGTCCACAGGGCGCAATTGAGCAGTTCTTC. Translation gives CASSPQGAIEQFF.

There are a few counts of this clone. The chain joins TRBV12-3 or TRBV12-4 to TRBJ2-7; 11 bases agree with TRBD1. After removal of 7 bases from V and 5 bases from J, the junction contained 7 bases not matched to a gene. CDR3 length equals 14 residues. The CDR3 DNA reads as TGTGCCAGCAATGGAGCGGACAGGGGGCACGAGCAGTACTTC. It translates to CASNGADRGHEQYF.

This clone turned up a few times. CDR3 bases: TGTGCCACCAGCAGAATCGGACAGGGCTGGAGTGAAGCTTTCTTT. This gives the protein CATSRIGQGWSEAFF. The rearrangement uses TRBV15 and TRBJ1-1, with 8 bases identical to TRBD1. The CDR3 runs to 15 residues. V gave up 2 bases and J gave up 7 bases; unmatched junction bases: 9. Per the germline V gene, CDR1 is LNHNV and CDR2 is YYDKDF (reference sequence).

This chain joins TRBV11-2 and TRBJ1-1, with TRBD1 as a possible D gene (5 bases). V dropped 4 bases and J dropped 4 bases, with 16 bases sitting between them. This CDR3 is 15 amino acids long. Per germline, CDR1 SGHAT and CDR2 FQNNGV. CDR3 residues: CASSWREGQGTEAFF. The CDR3, as DNA: TGTGCCAGCAGCTGGCGGGAGGGGCAGGGCACTGAAGCTTTCTTT.